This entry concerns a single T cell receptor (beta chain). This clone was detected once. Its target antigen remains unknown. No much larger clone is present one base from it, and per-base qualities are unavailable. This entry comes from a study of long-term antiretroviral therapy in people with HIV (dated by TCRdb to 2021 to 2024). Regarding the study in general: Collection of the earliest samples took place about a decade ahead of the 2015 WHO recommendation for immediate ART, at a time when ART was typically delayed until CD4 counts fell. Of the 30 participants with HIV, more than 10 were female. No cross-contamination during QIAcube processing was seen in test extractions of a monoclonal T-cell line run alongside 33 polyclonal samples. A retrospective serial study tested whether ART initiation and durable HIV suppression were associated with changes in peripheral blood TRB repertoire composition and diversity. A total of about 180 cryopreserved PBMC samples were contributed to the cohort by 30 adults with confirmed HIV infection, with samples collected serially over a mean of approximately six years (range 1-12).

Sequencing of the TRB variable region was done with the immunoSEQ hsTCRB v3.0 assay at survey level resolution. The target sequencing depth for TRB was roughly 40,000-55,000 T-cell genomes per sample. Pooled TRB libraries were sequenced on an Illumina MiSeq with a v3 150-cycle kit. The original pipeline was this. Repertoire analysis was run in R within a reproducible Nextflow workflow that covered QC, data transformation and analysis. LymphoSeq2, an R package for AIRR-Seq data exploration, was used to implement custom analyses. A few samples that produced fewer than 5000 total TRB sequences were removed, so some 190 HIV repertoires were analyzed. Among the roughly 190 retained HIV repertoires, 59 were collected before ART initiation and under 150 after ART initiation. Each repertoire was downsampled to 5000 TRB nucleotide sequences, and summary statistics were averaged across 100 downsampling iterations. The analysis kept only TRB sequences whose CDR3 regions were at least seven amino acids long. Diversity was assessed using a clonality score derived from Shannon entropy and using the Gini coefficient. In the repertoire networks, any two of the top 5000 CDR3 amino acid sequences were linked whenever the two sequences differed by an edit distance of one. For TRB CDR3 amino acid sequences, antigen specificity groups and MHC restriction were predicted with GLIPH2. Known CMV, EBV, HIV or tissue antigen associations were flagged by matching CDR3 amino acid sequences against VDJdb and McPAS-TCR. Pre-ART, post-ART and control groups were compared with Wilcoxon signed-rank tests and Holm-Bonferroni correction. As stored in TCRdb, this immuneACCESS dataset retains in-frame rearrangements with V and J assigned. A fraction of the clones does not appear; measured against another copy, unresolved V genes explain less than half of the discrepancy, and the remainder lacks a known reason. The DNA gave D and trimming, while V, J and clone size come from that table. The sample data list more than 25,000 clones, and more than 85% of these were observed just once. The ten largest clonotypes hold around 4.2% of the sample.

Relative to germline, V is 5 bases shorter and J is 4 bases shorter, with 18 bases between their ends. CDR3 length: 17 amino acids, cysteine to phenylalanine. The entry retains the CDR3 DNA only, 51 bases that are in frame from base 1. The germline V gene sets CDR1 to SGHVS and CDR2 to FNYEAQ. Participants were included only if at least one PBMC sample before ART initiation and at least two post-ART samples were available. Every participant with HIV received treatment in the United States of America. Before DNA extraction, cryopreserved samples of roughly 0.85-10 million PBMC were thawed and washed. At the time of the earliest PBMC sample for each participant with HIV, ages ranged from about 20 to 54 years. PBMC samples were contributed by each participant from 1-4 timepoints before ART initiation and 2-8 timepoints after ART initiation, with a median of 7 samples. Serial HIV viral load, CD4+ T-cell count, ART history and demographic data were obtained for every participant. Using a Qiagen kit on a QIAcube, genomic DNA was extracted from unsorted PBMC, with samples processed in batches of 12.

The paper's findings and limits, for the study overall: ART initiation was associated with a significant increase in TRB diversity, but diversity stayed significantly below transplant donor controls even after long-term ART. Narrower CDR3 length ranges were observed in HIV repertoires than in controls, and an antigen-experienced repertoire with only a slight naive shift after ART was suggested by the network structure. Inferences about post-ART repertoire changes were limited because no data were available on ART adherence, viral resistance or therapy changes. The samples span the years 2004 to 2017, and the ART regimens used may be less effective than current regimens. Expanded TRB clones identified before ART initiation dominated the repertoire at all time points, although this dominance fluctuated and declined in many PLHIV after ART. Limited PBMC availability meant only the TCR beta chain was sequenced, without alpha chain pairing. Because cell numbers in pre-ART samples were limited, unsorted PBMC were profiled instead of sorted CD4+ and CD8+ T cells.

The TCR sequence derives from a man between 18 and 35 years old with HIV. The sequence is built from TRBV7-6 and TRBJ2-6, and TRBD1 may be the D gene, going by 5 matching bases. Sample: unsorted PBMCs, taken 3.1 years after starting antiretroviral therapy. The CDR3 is CASSRRPSGAGANVLTF. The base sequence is TGTGCCAGCAGCAGACGACCCTCTGGGGCCGGGGCCAACGTCCTGACTTTC.